The 20 T cell receptor beta chains below come from one sample, sequenced in a study of response to subunit inactivated influenza vaccine. TCRdb itself ran the RT-PCR reads through MiXCR, one entry per CDR3 protein. This sample has 700,000 to 800,000 distinct CDR3 sequences, with roughly 18% found just once. Sequences were derived from PBMCs from blood, sampled more than 4 days after vaccination. These receptors originate from a man in his fifties who received an inactivated influenza vaccine.

The genes are TRBV6-5 and TRBJ2-1, with 9 nucleotides matching TRBD1. The J segment lost 4 bases and the V segment lost 2 bases, leaving 6 bases of the junction unmatched. There are 16 residues in the CDR3. Per the germline V gene, CDR1 is MNHEY and CDR2 is SVGAGI. CDR3 nucleotides: TGTGCCAGCAGTTACAGAGGACAGGGGATGTACAATGAGCAGTTCTTC. Protein product: CASSYRGQGMYNEQFF.

This clonotype has only a few counts. Compared with germline, one end of the junction differs, possibly owing to a read error. V and J are TRBV11-1 and TRBJ2-3; D unclear. The germline V gene encodes CDR1 SGHAT and CDR2 FQDESV (reference sequence). There are 12 residues in the CDR3. The CDR3 DNA reads as TGTGCCAGCAGCAAGGACGGCTATACGCGGTATTTT. Amino acid sequence: CASSKDGYTRYF.

The sample holds a few counts of this clonotype. The chain is built from TRBV3-1 and TRBJ2-1; D possibly corresponds to TRBD2 (6 bases). This CDR3 region has 15 residues. V lost 6 bases, J lost 0 bases, and 12 bases lay in between. Germline assignment: CDR1 LGHDT and CDR2 YNNKEL (reference sequence). The CDR3 protein is CASSSLASSYNEQFF. The DNA for the CDR3 is TGTGCCAGCAGTTCGCTAGCGAGCTCCTACAATGAGCAGTTCTTC.

This clonotype showed up just a few times. The rearrangement uses TRBV12-3 or TRBV12-4 and TRBJ2-5; tentative D call: TRBD2 (7 bases). CDR3 size: 17 residues. The V end lost 1 base, the J end lost 4 bases, and 19 bases lay between the germline ends. This CDR3 reads CASSLGGGGPLRETQYF. CDR3 nucleotides: TGTGCCAGCAGTTTAGGTGGGGGGGGCCCCCTTCGAGAGACCCAGTACTTC.

V gene TRBV10-3 combines with J gene TRBJ2-5; 10 nucleotides match TRBD2. V lost 10 bases, J lost 4 bases, and 9 bases stayed unmatched. This CDR3 is 14 amino acids long. Per the germline V gene, CDR1 is ENHRY and CDR2 is SYGVKD. CDR3 nucleotide sequence: TGTGCCAGCCGGGCTAGCGGGAGTCCAGAGACCCAGTACTTC. This gives the protein CASRASGSPETQYF.

This clonotype was recorded a few times. The genes are TRBV5-1 and TRBJ1-1; D is possibly TRBD1 (5 bases). With 4 bases removed from V and 0 bases from J, the gap between germline ends came to 10 bases. The CDR3 has 14 residues. CDR1 is SGHRS and CDR2 is YFSETQ in the germline V gene. This chain's CDR3 is CASSPGRMNTEAFF. The CDR3 DNA reads TGCGCCAGCAGCCCGGGACGGATGAACACTGAAGCTTTCTTT.

This sequence joins TRBV6-2 or TRBV6-3 and TRBJ2-1; 7 bases are a match to TRBD2. The ends lost 6 bases at V and 0 bases at J; junction bases unmatched: 14. CDR3 size: 18 residues. The germline V gene has CDR1 MNHEY and CDR2 SVGEGT. This CDR3 is CASSPSQLAALSYNEQFF. CDR3 coding DNA: TGTGCCAGCAGCCCATCGCAGCTAGCGGCCCTCTCCTACAATGAGCAGTTCTTC.

This chain joins TRBV6-2 or TRBV6-3 and TRBJ2-2, with D perhaps matching TRBD2 (6 bases). Germline-derived CDR1 and CDR2 are MNHEY and SVGEGT. Trimming stripped 6 bases from V and 7 bases from J, with 27 bases between. CDR3 length equals 18 residues. As DNA, the CDR3 is TGTGCCAGCAGAAGAGAAATGGGGGGACGCCTCCCCGGCGGGGAGCTGTTTTTT. This gives the protein CASRREMGGRLPGGELFF.

This sequence joins TRBV5-1 and TRBJ2-3, with 7 positions matching TRBD2. J was trimmed by 2 bases and V by 4 bases; bases with no gene match: 7. The CDR3 covers 15 residues. CDR1 and CDR2 from the germline V gene are SGHRS and YFSETQ. CDR3 in amino acids: CASSIGGLFTDTQYF. As DNA, the CDR3 is TGCGCCAGCAGCATTGGGGGACTATTCACAGATACGCAGTATTTT. The whole variable domain, remainder taken from reference TRBV5-1 and TRBJ2-3, is KAGVTQTPRYLIKTRGQQVTLSCSPISGHRSVSWYQQTPGQGLQFLFEYFSETQRNKGNFPGRFSGRQFSNSRSEMNVSTLELGDSALYLCASSIGGLFTDTQYFGPGTRLTVL.

This sequence joins TRBV7-9 and TRBJ1-1; D ambiguous. The CDR3 extends over 15 amino acids. Germline assignment: CDR1 SEHNR and CDR2 FQNEAQ (reference sequence). Trimming pared 5 bases from V and 4 bases from J, leaving 17 bases between. The CDR3 spells CASSPGSLAVTEAFF. The CDR3 DNA is TGTGCCAGCAGCCCGGGGTCCCTCGCGGTCACTGAAGCTTTCTTT.

The rearrangement joins TRBV12-3 or TRBV12-4 to TRBJ2-2, with a possible D match to TRBD2 (5 bases). V lost 6 bases, J lost 5 bases, and 10 bases lay in between. The CDR3 has 13 residues. The CDR3 DNA reads TGTGCCAGCAGGTTAAGGGAGACCGGGGAGCTGTTTTTT. It is translated as CASRLRETGELFF.

The chain is built from TRBV20-1 and TRBJ1-3; D possibly corresponds to TRBD1 (5 bases). The V and J ends lost 2 bases and 2 bases respectively, with 10 bases between them. The CDR3 totals 14 residues. CDR1 is DFQATT, CDR2 SNEGSKA, per germline (reference sequence). Here the CDR3 reads CSARIGTAGNTIYF. Written as DNA, the CDR3 is TGCAGTGCTAGAATAGGGACTGCTGGAAACACCATATATTTT.

This chain uses TRBV9 with TRBJ2-1, with 9 bases identical to TRBD2. The CDR3 runs to 15 residues. Germline CDR1 and CDR2: SGDLS and YYNGEE. With 0 bases clipped from V and 8 bases from J, the junction kept 6 bases outside the gene matches. The CDR3 coding sequence is TGTGCCAGCAGCGTAGAAGGGACTAGCAACTATGAGCAGTTCTTC. Translated: CASSVEGTSNYEQFF.

The rearrangement uses TRBV20-1 and TRBJ2-1; TRBD2 matches at 10 bases. V lost 3 bases to trimming and J lost 5 bases; unmatched junction nucleotides: 4. This CDR3 is built from 14 residues. The germline CDR1 and CDR2 sequences are DFQATT and SNEGSKA (reference sequence). In DNA form, the CDR3 reads TGCAGTGCTAGGAGCGGGAGGGCCAACAATGAGCAGTTCTTC. Translation: CSARSGRANNEQFF.

The V and J genes are TRBV7-2 and TRBJ2-7, with 7 bases aligning to TRBD1. V gave up 4 bases and J gave up 3 bases; unmatched junction bases: 12. Per germline, CDR1 SGHTA and CDR2 FQGNSA. The CDR3 sequence is 16 residues long. The CDR3 nucleotides are TGTGCCAGCAGCTCCTTTTTCGGGACAGCGGACTACGAGCAGTACTTC. This codes for CASSSFFGTADYEQYF.

This clonotype came up a few times. CDR3 amino acids: CAISGGTSGSYNEQFF. For the CDR3, the DNA is TGTGCCATCAGTGGTGGGACTAGCGGGAGCTACAATGAGCAGTTCTTC. The chain employs TRBV10-3 and TRBJ2-1, with 14 nucleotides matching TRBD2. CDR1 and CDR2 from the germline V gene are ENHRY and SYGVKD. Unmatched junction bases numbered 2, after V lost 4 bases and J lost 3 bases. There are 16 residues in the CDR3.

The chain combines TRBV5-1 with TRBJ2-6, with D unresolved. The CDR3 extends over 13 amino acids. Trimming removed 5 bases at V and 4 bases at J, with 7 bases between. Per the germline V gene, CDR1 is SGHRS and CDR2 is YFSETQ. The CDR3 reads CASSFWGANVLTF. The CDR3 nucleotides read TGCGCCAGCAGTTTCTGGGGGGCCAACGTCCTGACTTTC.

The V gene is TRBV19, the J gene TRBJ2-5, with D tentatively TRBD1 (6 bases). The CDR3 extends over 14 amino acids. Germline lookup yields CDR1 LNHDA and CDR2 SQIVND (reference sequence). V gave up 3 bases and J gave up 3 bases, with 11 bases separating them. The CDR3 sequence: CASSIYHREETQYF. In DNA, the CDR3 is TGTGCCAGTAGTATTTATCACAGGGAAGAGACCCAGTACTTC.

The V gene is TRBV29-1, the J gene TRBJ2-7; D gene ambiguous. CDR1 and CDR2 from the germline V gene are SQVTM and ANQGSEA. Trimming pared 7 bases from V and 3 bases from J, leaving 10 bases between. This CDR3 contains 11 residues. CDR3 amino acids: CSAIHYYEQYF. CDR3 sequence (DNA): TGCAGCGCCATACATTACTACGAGCAGTACTTC.

The V call is TRBV28, the J call TRBJ1-5; D ambiguous. CDR3 length: 13 amino acids. V was trimmed by 6 bases and J by 7 bases, leaving 13 bases between them. Germline CDR1 is MDHEN and CDR2 is SYDVKM. The CDR3 bases are TGTGCCAGCAGCCTCCGACTGCTCCAGCCCCAGCATTTT. Its protein product is CASSLRLLQPQHF. The complete variable domain, with remaining parts taken from reference TRBV28 and TRBJ1-5, reads DVKVTQSSRYLVKRTGEKVFLECVQDMDHENMFWYRQDPGLGLRLIYFSYDVKMKEKGDIPEGYSVSREKKERFSLILESASTNQTSMYLCASSLRLLQPQHFGDGTRLSIL.